This T cell receptor (beta chain) was observed in a study of blood T cell repertoires in COVID-19. On the study more broadly: Samples came from the United States, Italy and Spain, spanning acute and convalescent COVID-19. PBMCs, B-cell-depleted T cells, or T cells provided the cDNA or gDNA that made up the material.

Germline CDR1 MDHEN, CDR2 SYDVKM. The CDR3 contains 16 residues. The V gene end was trimmed by 4 bases and the J gene end by 3 bases; junction bases not matched to a gene: 11. Methods used by the authors: Amplifying reference gene primers gave estimates of nucleated cell counts. Measured with immunoSEQ multiplex PCR; TCRdb has only the in-frame clones, and not every one. The V and J calls and clone size were taken over from that table, and D and trimming were inferred from the DNA. The table lists tens of thousands of clones, 86% of them singletons. What was sequenced was peripheral blood. This receptor was identified in a woman between 55 and 75 years old with acute or convalescent COVID-19. The chain is built from TRBV28 and TRBJ2-7; 8 nucleotides match TRBD2. Here the CDR3 DNA reads TGTGCCAGCAGTTCCCAATTCCGGGGGGGCCGCTACGAGCAGTACTTC. Amino acids: CASSSQFRGGRYEQYF.